These T cell receptor beta chains were read from a single sample in a study of T cells in Graves' hyperthyroidism and ophthalmopathy. TCRdb fed the multiplex PCR reads into MiXCR, producing one record per CDR3 protein. The sample lists roughly 560,000 distinct CDR3 sequences, about 14% occurring once. The sequenced material came from blood. The receptors were gathered from a woman aged 40 to 50 with Graves' ophthalmopathy. Both conserved end residues are trimmed from each CDR3. Some rows mark clone size as missing; the rest say once, few, many or name a class of expanded clone.

V	J	size	CDR3
TRBV29-1	TRBJ2-7	many	SVGGQPLYEQY
TRBV12-3/TRBV12-4	TRBJ2-2	-	ASRPPAGGGELF
TRBV5-1	TRBJ2-7	many	ASSPDTVYEQY
TRBV5-1	TRBJ1-1	many	ASRTGVENTEAF
TRBV20-1	TRBJ1-1	many	SARRAGVTEAF
TRBV28	TRBJ2-7	many	ASSWTYRESGEQY
TRBV7-8	TRBJ2-7	many	ASSLDPSGRLNYEQY
TRBV20-1	TRBJ2-5	many	SARGGRSVETQY
TRBV27	TRBJ2-7	many	ASTGWGLAGGSYEQY
TRBV3-1	TRBJ2-5	-	ASSQARTSGEETQY
TRBV12-3/TRBV12-4	TRBJ2-5	many	ASSLGQGLETQY
TRBV28	TRBJ1-2	many	ASSLQFYGYT
TRBV12-3/TRBV12-4	TRBJ2-4	many	ASSPRSGKNIQY
TRBV30	TRBJ1-5	many	AWSAGTGGQPQH
TRBV7-2	TRBJ2-7	-	ACRRDRADEQY
TRBV9	TRBJ2-5	-	ASSVGQAGGQETQY
TRBV20-1	TRBJ2-7	-	SARVGTSFNEQY
TRBV28	TRBJ1-5	many	ASSSTVNQPQH
TRBV29-1	TRBJ1-5	many	SVSTGTGNQPQH
TRBV10-3	TRBJ2-5	-	AISEVGQDPRGTQY
TRBV11-3	TRBJ2-7	-	ASSSTSGTGAYEQY
TRBV12-3/TRBV12-4	TRBJ1-3	many	ASSPTGSGNTIY
TRBV18	TRBJ1-2	few	ASSPWQGTDYGYT
TRBV6-1	TRBJ1-5	-	ASTEGMNNQPQH
TRBV20-1	TRBJ2-5	-	SAAHRRWREGQETQY
TRBV29-1	TRBJ2-5	many	SVTGSSGGTQY
TRBV28	TRBJ2-5	many	ASSTSGTAETQY
TRBV5-1	TRBJ2-5	many	ASSGRDPQETQY
TRBV18	TRBJ1-3	-	ASSPREHSGNTIY
TRBV20-1	TRBJ2-7	many	SAIPGGPAYEQY
TRBV7-9	TRBJ2-7	many	ASSSLDRGDYEQY
TRBV27	TRBJ2-2	many	ASSLQGFAGELF
TRBV10-3	TRBJ2-7	many	AISRGTAYEQY
TRBV7-9	TRBJ2-2	-	ASSFSGDGTGELF
TRBV28	TRBJ2-2	many	ASSSGQGLSGELF
TRBV6-5	TRBJ1-5	many	ASSYISDDQPQH
TRBV19	TRBJ2-5	many	ASSIEGGWQTQY
TRBV13	TRBJ2-5	-	ASSSQGPGTQY
TRBV7-2	TRBJ2-2	many	ASSGGFTNTGELF
TRBV19	TRBJ2-2	many	ASSPREGNTGELF
TRBV5-1	TRBJ2-2	-	ASSLALDTGELF
TRBV19	TRBJ1-1	many	ASTQGIREAF
TRBV2	TRBJ2-5	many	ASTTTGTTETQY
TRBV28	TRBJ2-7	many	ASSTRTDSYEQY
TRBV19	TRBJ1-5	many	ASSPTGGVQPQH
TRBV6-2/TRBV6-3	TRBJ2-7	-	ASSYRREYLARGGQY
TRBV20-1	TRBJ2-7	-	SANGATGTITYEQY
TRBV7-2	TRBJ2-1	-	ASSLMRDEQF
TRBV20-1	TRBJ2-2	many	SARYRQPNTGELF
TRBV6-1	TRBJ1-6	many	ASSGALPTVSNSPLH
TRBV29-1	TRBJ1-1	many	SVLLLNTEAF
TRBV29-1	TRBJ2-7	few	SVSSAEYYEQY
TRBV10-3	TRBJ2-7	-	AISESTSYEQY
TRBV10-3	TRBJ2-7	-	AISGTGGGLIHEQY